This TCR beta chain stems from a study of T cells after yellow fever vaccination. Study outcomes and limitations: Highly abundant clonotypes carried over from the bulk population could end up in FACS-sorted repertoires as contaminants.

CDR1 is MGHRA, CDR2 YSYEKL, per germline. The CDR3 length is 12 residues. Between the trimmed V and J ends, which lost 3 bases and 10 bases, there was a span of 10 bases. TCRdb processed the 5' RACE reads anew with MiXCR; each CDR3 protein has one entry. This sample has hundreds of thousands of distinct CDR3 sequences; roughly 8.7% occur once, and the top ten carry over 15%. About this clonotype itself: What it binds is not known.

This sequence originates from a young man who received the YFV17D yellow fever vaccine. This rearrangement joins TRBV4-1 to TRBJ2-1; tentative D call: TRBD1 (5 bases). Specimen: PBMCs, collected on the day of the first yellow fever vaccination. CDR3 sequence reads: CASSHGKGEQFF. CDR3 sequence (DNA): TGCGCCAGCAGCCATGGAAAGGGGGAGCAGTTCTTC.